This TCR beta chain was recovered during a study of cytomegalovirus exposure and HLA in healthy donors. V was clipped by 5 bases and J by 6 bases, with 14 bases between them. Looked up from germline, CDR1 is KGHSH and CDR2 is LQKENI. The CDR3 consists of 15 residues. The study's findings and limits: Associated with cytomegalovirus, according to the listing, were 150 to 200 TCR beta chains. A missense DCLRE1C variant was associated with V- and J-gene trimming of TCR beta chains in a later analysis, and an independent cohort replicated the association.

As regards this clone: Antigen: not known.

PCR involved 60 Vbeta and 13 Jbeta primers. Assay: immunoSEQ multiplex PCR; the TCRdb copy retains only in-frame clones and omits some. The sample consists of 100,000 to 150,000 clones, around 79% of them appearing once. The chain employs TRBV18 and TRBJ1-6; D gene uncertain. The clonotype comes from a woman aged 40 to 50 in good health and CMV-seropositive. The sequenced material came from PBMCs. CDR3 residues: CASSIVQDSNSPLHF. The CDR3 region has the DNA TGTGCCAGCTCAATCGTCCAGGATAGTAATTCACCCCTCCACTTT.